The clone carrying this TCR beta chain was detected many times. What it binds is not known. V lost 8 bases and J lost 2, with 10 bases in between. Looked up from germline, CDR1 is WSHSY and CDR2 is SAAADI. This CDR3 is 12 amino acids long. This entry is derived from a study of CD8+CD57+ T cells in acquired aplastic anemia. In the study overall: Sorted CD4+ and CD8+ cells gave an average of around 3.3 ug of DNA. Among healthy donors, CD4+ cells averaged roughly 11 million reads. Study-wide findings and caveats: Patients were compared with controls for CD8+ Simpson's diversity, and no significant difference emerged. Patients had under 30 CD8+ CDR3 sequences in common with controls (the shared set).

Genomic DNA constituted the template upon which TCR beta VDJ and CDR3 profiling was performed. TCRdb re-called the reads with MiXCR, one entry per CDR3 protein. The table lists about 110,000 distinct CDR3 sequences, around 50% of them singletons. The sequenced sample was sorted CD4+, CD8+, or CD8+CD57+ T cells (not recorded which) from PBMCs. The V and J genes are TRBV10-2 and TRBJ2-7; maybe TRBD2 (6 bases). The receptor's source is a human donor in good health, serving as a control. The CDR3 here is CASGAGTYEQYF. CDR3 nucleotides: TGCGCCAGCGGGGCGGGGACCTACGAGCAGTACTTC.